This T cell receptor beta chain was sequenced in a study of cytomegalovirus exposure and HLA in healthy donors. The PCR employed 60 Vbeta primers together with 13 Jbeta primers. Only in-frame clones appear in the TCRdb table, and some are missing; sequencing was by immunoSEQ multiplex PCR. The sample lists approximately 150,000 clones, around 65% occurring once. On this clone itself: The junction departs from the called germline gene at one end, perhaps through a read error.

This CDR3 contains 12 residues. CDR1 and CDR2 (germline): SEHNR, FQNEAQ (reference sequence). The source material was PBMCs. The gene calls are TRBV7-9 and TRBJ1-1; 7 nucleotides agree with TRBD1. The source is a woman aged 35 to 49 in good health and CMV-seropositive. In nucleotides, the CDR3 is TGTTCCAGCAGCCTATGGGACAGTGAAGCTTTCTTT. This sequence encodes CSSSLWDSEAFF.